Below, 26 T cell receptor beta chains from the same sample are listed, as sequenced in a study of blood T cell repertoires in COVID-19. Only in-frame clones appear in the TCRdb table, and some are missing; sequencing was by immunoSEQ multiplex PCR. There are 120,000 to 150,000 clones in the sample; roughly 84% occur only once, and 4.5% to 6% lies in the top ten. Sequencing used PBMCs or T cells enriched from blood (not recorded which). The receptors were sampled from a woman aged 45-65 years who had been exposed to COVID-19.

The chain links TRBV2 to TRBJ2-1, with 7 bases fitting TRBD1. Germline V gene lookup returns CDR1 SNHLY and CDR2 FYNNEI. This CDR3 has 12 amino acids. J lost 6 bases, V lost 6 bases, and 2 bases had no gene match. CDR3 in amino acids: CASRPGGNEQFF. The CDR3 nucleotides read TGTGCCAGCAGGCCAGGGGGCAATGAGCAGTTCTTC.

The sample holds one count of this clone. V and J are TRBV7-2 and TRBJ1-3; D is undetermined. Trimming stripped 1 base from V and 4 bases from J, with 11 bases between. The CDR3 loop spans 15 amino acids. Germline V gene data show CDR1 as SGHTA and CDR2 as FQGNSA. This CDR3 is CASSLDGLPGNTIYF. DNA of the CDR3: TGTGCCAGCAGCTTAGACGGTTTGCCCGGAAACACCATATATTTT. The full variable domain, completed using reference TRBV7-2 and TRBJ1-3, is GAGVSQSPSNKVTEKGKDVELRCDPISGHTALYWYRQSLGQGLEFLIYFQGNSAPDKSGLPSDRFSAERTGGSVSTLTIQRTQQEDSAVYLCASSLDGLPGNTIYFGEGSWLTVV.

The V and J genes are TRBV5-1 and TRBJ1-1; 8 bases match TRBD1. J lost 0 bases, V lost 4 bases, and 8 bases had no gene match. This CDR3 contains 16 residues. Per the germline V gene, CDR1 is SGHRS and CDR2 is YFSETQ. The CDR3 nucleotides are TGCGCCAGCAGCCCTGGACAGGGTGGGATGAACACTGAAGCTTTCTTT. It translates to CASSPGQGGMNTEAFF.

This clone was observed once. The CDR3 is CASSYSAGRAEQYF. CDR3 sequence (DNA): TGTGCCAGCAGTTACTCGGCAGGGAGGGCCGAGCAGTACTTC. This chain uses TRBV6-5 with TRBJ2-7, with 7 bases fitting TRBD2. Unmatched junction bases numbered 5, after V lost 0 bases and J lost 6 bases. Per germline, CDR1 MNHEY and CDR2 SVGAGI. The CDR3 totals 14 residues.

There are a few counts of this clone. V gene TRBV6-1 combines with J gene TRBJ1-2; D not certain. The CDR3 covers 14 residues. The germline V gene encodes CDR1 MNHNS and CDR2 SASEGT. V was cut by 3 bases and J by 5 bases, with 13 bases left in between. The CDR3 reads CASSEEFVRYGYTF. The CDR3, as DNA: TGTGCCAGCAGTGAGGAATTTGTGAGGTATGGCTACACCTTC.

V usage is TRBV11-2 and J usage is TRBJ1-4, with 7 bases aligning to TRBD1. J lost 7 bases, V lost 3 bases, and 11 bases had no gene match. Germline CDR1 is SGHAT and CDR2 is FQNNGV. This CDR3 has 16 residues. The DNA for the CDR3 is TGTGCCAGCAGCTTCAATACAGGGGAGGTCGTTGAAAAACTGTTTTTT. Protein: CASSFNTGEVVEKLFF.

The sample holds a few counts of this clone. The chain is built from TRBV6-5 and TRBJ1-6; a weak D match, TRBD1 (5 bases). V was clipped by 6 bases and J by 5 bases, with 11 bases between them. Germline values: CDR1 MNHEY, CDR2 SVGAGI. The CDR3 covers 14 residues. CDR3 DNA sequence: TGTGCCAGCAGATACAGGACTGATAATTCACCCCTCCACTTT. It is translated as CASRYRTDNSPLHF.

This clone appeared a few times. The chain recombines TRBV3-1 (or the pseudogene TRBV3-2) with TRBJ1-1; D is ambiguous. The ends were cut back, 6 bases at V and 1 base at J, with 9 bases in the middle. CDR3 length: 13 residues. Looked up from germline, CDR1 is LGHDT and CDR2 is YNNKEL (reference sequence). Here the CDR3 DNA reads TGTGCCAGCAGGCCCCCAGGGAACACTGAAGCTTTCTTT. Translation: CASRPPGNTEAFF.

CDR3 sequence: CAISGGTGNTIYF. CDR3 in DNA: TGTGCCATCAGTGGAGGTACTGGAAACACCATATATTTT. V usage is TRBV10-3 and J usage is TRBJ1-3; no reliable D call. The length of the CDR3 is 13 residues. Germline V gives CDR1 ENHRY, CDR2 SYGVKD. The ends were cut back, 4 bases at V and 2 bases at J, with 6 bases in the middle.

J is TRBJ2-1 and V is TRBV29-1; the D gene is possibly TRBD2 (6 bases). Trimming stripped 7 bases from V and 0 bases from J, with 10 bases between. This CDR3 comprises 13 residues. Germline V gene data show CDR1 as SQVTM and CDR2 as ANQGSEA. In nucleotides, the CDR3 is TGCAGCGGGGGACTGAGCTCCTACAATGAGCAGTTCTTC. It codes for CSGGLSSYNEQFF.

As DNA, the CDR3 is TGTGCCAGTAGTATAAATTTGAGACAGCCCCAGCATTTT. Translation: CASSINLRQPQHF. The chain uses TRBV19 and TRBJ1-5; D is uncertain. Germline V gene data show CDR1 as LNHDA and CDR2 as SQIVND (reference sequence). V was pared by 2 bases and J by 7 bases, with 9 bases between. This CDR3 spans 13 amino acids.

The chain couples TRBV2 to TRBJ2-7, with 12 bases identical to TRBD2. V dropped 9 bases and J dropped 6; count of bases not matched to a gene: 0. The CDR3 contains 11 residues. From germline, CDR1 is SNHLY and CDR2 FYNNEI. DNA for the CDR3: TGTGCCAGGGGACTAGCGGGCGAGCAGTACTTC. It translates to CARGLAGEQYF. Full variable domain (missing parts from reference TRBV2 and TRBJ2-7): EPEVTQTPSHQVTQMGQEVILRCVPISNHLYFYWYRQILGQKVEFLVSFYNNEISEKSEIFDDQFSVERPDGSNFTLKIRSTKLEDSAMYFCARGLAGEQYFGPGTRLTVT.

CDR3 amino acids: CAISESTQDGYTF. DNA of the CDR3: TGTGCCATCAGTGAGTCGACTCAAGATGGCTACACCTTC. This rearrangement joins TRBV10-3 to TRBJ1-2, with D unclear. Trimming left V 0 bases short and J 6 bases short, with 8 bases between. Germline V CDR1 and CDR2: ENHRY, SYGVKD. The length of the CDR3 is 13 residues.

The chain links TRBV4-3 to TRBJ2-1; TRBD2 is a possible D gene (6 bases). Between the trimmed V and J ends, which lost 3 bases and 7 bases, there was a span of 16 bases. The CDR3 is made up of 15 amino acids. CDR1 LGHNA and CDR2 YSLEER come from the germline V gene. CDR3 in amino acids: CASSQAGTGPNEQFF. DNA for the CDR3: TGCGCCAGCAGCCAGGCCGGGACTGGCCCTAATGAGCAGTTCTTC.

V gene TRBV10-1 combines with J gene TRBJ2-3; 8 nucleotides line up with TRBD1. The CDR3 length is 16 residues. V lost 0 bases to trimming and J lost 5 bases; unmatched junction nucleotides: 7. Germline CDR1 is WNHNN and CDR2 is SYGVQD (reference sequence). CDR3: CASSESGAGGQDTQYF. The CDR3, as DNA: TGCGCCAGCAGTGAGTCTGGGGCAGGGGGCCAAGATACGCAGTATTTT.

The chain is built from TRBV3-1 (or the pseudogene TRBV3-2) and TRBJ1-2; D not certain. The CDR3 spans 14 residues. CDR1 is LGHDT, CDR2 YNNKEL, per germline (reference sequence). Trimming shortened V by 3 bases and J by 4 bases, and 12 bases separated the two germline ends. CDR3 sequence reads: CASSQESFTYGYTF. In DNA form, the CDR3 reads TGTGCCAGCAGCCAGGAGAGCTTCACCTATGGCTACACCTTC.

The V gene is TRBV11-3, the J gene TRBJ2-7; D gene ambiguous. V was pared by 10 bases and J by 1 base, with 11 bases between. The CDR3 loop spans 12 amino acids. Germline V gene lookup returns CDR1 SGHNT and CDR2 YENEEA. The CDR3 DNA reads as TGTGCCACCTCCGTAATATCCTACGAGCAGTACTTC. Translated, it gives CATSVISYEQYF. Based on the CDR3 plus reference TRBV11-3 and TRBJ2-7, the full variable domain is EAGVVQSPRYKIIEKKQPVAFWCNPISGHNTLYWYLQNLGQGPELLIRYENEEAVDDSQLPKDRFSAERLKGVDSTLKIQPAELGDSAVYLCATSVISYEQYFGPGTRLTVT.

This chain uses TRBV5-5 with TRBJ1-5; 8 positions agree with TRBD1. CDR3 length: 13 residues. With V trimmed by 4 bases and J by 11 bases, 8 bases remained unmatched. The germline V gene has CDR1 SGHKS and CDR2 YYEKEE (reference sequence). CDR3 DNA sequence: TGTGCCAGCAGCGTACTGGACAGGGCGTCCCAGCATTTT. Translating gives CASSVLDRASQHF. Drawing the rest from reference TRBV5-5 and TRBJ1-5, the complete variable domain is DAGVTQSPTHLIKTRGQQVTLRCSPISGHKSVSWYQQVLGQGPQFIFQYYEKEERGRGNFPDRFSARQFPNYSSELNVNALLLGDSALYLCASSVLDRASQHFGDGTRLSIL.

V is TRBV18 and J is TRBJ2-3; 8 bases align to TRBD1. This CDR3 comprises 15 residues. V gave up 6 bases and J gave up 6 bases; unmatched junction bases: 11. CDR1 is KGHSH, CDR2 LQKENI, per germline. This CDR3 reads CASSPRQGRVDTQYF. The DNA of the CDR3 is TGTGCCAGCTCTCCCCGACAGGGGCGAGTGGATACGCAGTATTTT.

In nucleotides, the CDR3 is TGTGCCAGCAGTCTACCGGGACTCACGCAGCCCCAGCATTTT. It is translated as CASSLPGLTQPQHF. The rearrangement uses TRBV28 and TRBJ1-5; TRBD1 is a possible D gene (5 bases). V was trimmed by 5 bases and J by 7 bases, leaving 15 bases between them. The CDR3 is 14 residues long. The V gene's germline CDR1 is MDHEN and CDR2 SYDVKM.

The chain uses TRBV19 and TRBJ1-2; 8 bases match TRBD1. The CDR3 spans 12 residues. Trimming cost V 9 bases and J 5 bases; bases outside gene matches: 5. Germline V gene data show CDR1 as LNHDA and CDR2 as SQIVND (reference sequence). In DNA, the CDR3 is TGTGCCAGCAGGGACAGGCCTTATGGCTACACCTTC. It encodes CASRDRPYGYTF.

The rearrangement joins TRBV6-5 to TRBJ1-1; 8 nucleotides agree with TRBD1. V shed 4 bases, J shed 4 bases, and the junction held 11 bases outside the gene matches. Germline V CDR1 and CDR2: MNHEY, SVGAGI. The length of the CDR3 is 16 residues. CDR3 bases: TGTGCCAGCAGTTCACCTCAGGGGGCGCGGGCCACTGAAGCTTTCTTT. Translation gives CASSSPQGARATEAFF.

V gene TRBV12-3 or TRBV12-4 combines with J gene TRBJ2-7; tentatively, D is TRBD1 (5 bases). The CDR3 extends over 13 amino acids. V was clipped by 5 bases and J by 0 bases, with 8 bases between them. This CDR3 is CASSQDISYEQYF. As DNA, the CDR3 is TGTGCCAGCAGTCAGGACATCTCCTACGAGCAGTACTTC.

V usage is TRBV19 and J usage is TRBJ1-3; a possible D gene is TRBD1 (5 bases). Trimming removed 10 bases from V and 2 bases from J, with 9 bases in between. This CDR3 is 12 amino acids long. The germline V gene encodes CDR1 LNHDA and CDR2 SQIVND (reference sequence). The CDR3 bases are TGTGCCACCCAGACAGCTGGAAACACCATATATTTT. Translating it yields CATQTAGNTIYF. Full variable domain (outside the CDR3, taken from reference TRBV19 and TRBJ1-3): DGGITQSPKYLFRKEGQNVTLSCEQNLNHDAMYWYRQDPGQGLRLIYYSQIVNDFQKGDIAEGYSVSREKKESFPLTVTSAQKNPTAFYLCATQTAGNTIYFGEGSWLTVV.

CDR3: CASRTDQLKNTEAFF. CDR3 in DNA: TGCGCCAGCCGGACAGATCAACTAAAGAACACTGAAGCTTTCTTT. V is TRBV5-1 and J is TRBJ1-1; tentatively, D is TRBD1 (6 bases). Trimming pared 7 bases from V and 1 base from J, leaving 17 bases between. The CDR3 contains 15 residues. Per germline, CDR1 SGHRS and CDR2 YFSETQ.

The chain carries TRBV5-6 and TRBJ1-1; D may be TRBD1 (5 bases). Germline lookup yields CDR1 SGHDT and CDR2 YYEEEE. The CDR3 totals 13 residues. Trimming removed 3 bases from V and 6 bases from J, with 12 bases in between. In DNA form, the CDR3 reads TGTGCCAGCAGCTCCACCGACAGCCCTGAAGCTTTCTTT. As protein: CASSSTDSPEAFF.